This T cell receptor beta chain was captured in a study of cytomegalovirus exposure and HLA in healthy donors. Study-level information: Out of 300 to 500 genotyped donors, roughly 80% belonged to the Caucasian-associated ancestry cluster.

Germline V gives CDR1 LNHNV, CDR2 YYDKDF (reference sequence). This CDR3 has 15 residues. V trimming: 4 bases; J trimming: 5 bases; junction bases outside the gene matches: 7. Points on this clone: Its matching antigen is unknown.

PCR used 60 Vbeta primers and 13 Jbeta primers. Only in-frame clones appear in the TCRdb table, and some are missing; sequencing was by immunoSEQ multiplex PCR. Recorded for this sample: about 160,000 clones. Study results and caveats: What a later analysis showed was that several of the most significant clusters appeared linked to common viral pathogens. HLA alleles showed associations with 15,000 to 20,000 TCR beta sequences in a later analysis, at a 0.05 false discovery rate.

The chain employs TRBV15 and TRBJ1-5; the match to TRBD1 covers 8 bases. This clonotype originated in an older woman in good health and CMV-seronegative. The sequenced sample consisted of PBMCs. CDR3 nucleotides: TGTGCCACCAGCAAAGACAGGGGCCGAGATCAGCCCCAGCATTTT. This codes for CATSKDRGRDQPQHF.